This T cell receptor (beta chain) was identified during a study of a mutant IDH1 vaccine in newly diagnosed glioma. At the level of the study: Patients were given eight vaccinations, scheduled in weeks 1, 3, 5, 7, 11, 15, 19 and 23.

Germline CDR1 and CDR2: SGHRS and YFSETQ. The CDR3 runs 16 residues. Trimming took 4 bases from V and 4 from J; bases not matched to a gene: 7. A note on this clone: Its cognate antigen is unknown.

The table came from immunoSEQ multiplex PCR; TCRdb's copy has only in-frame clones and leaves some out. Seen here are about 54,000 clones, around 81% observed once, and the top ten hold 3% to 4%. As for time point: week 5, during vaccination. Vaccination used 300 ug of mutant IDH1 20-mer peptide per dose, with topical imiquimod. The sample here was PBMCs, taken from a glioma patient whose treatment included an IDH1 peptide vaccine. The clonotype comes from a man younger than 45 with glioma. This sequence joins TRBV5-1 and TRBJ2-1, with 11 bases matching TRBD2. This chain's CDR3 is CASSGTGTSGYNEQFF. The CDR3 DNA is TGCGCCAGCAGCGGAACCGGGACTAGCGGATACAATGAGCAGTTCTTC.